The 27 T cell receptor beta chains below come from one sample, sequenced in a study of PD-1 blockade in classical Hodgkin lymphoma. Profiled with immunoSEQ multiplex PCR; TCRdb holds only in-frame clones, not every one. The sample holds fewer than 35,000 clones; about 85% are singletons and the top ten take around 1.2%. The sample's time point: newly diagnosed, previously untreated cHL patient sample. Magnetic depletion of unwanted cells isolated CD4+ T cells from thawed PBMCs. The sequenced sample consisted of CD4+ T cells from blood. The receptors were sampled from a human donor with classical Hodgkin lymphoma.

The J gene is TRBJ2-1, the V gene TRBV27; 7 nucleotides align to TRBD2. Germline V gene data show CDR1 as MNHEY and CDR2 as SMNVEV (reference sequence). CDR3 length: 15 residues. V lost 5 bases, J lost 2 bases, and 6 bases stayed unmatched. CDR3 DNA: TGTGCCAGCAGTGGACTAGTAAGCCCCTACAATGAGCAGTTCTTC. It translates to CASSGLVSPYNEQFF.

CDR3 bases: TGTGCCAGCAGCTCCTTGCTTGACAGGGGGCCAAGGGGCTACACCTTC. Protein product: CASSSLLDRGPRGYTF. The chain is built from TRBV11-3 and TRBJ1-2; 10 nucleotides match TRBD1. CDR1 and CDR2 from the germline V gene are SGHNT and YENEEA. The junction had 13 bases not matched to a gene; V was cut back by 4 bases and J by 8 bases. The CDR3 contains 16 residues.

The rearrangement joins TRBV7-8 to TRBJ2-5; 10 nucleotides line up with TRBD1. Per germline, CDR1 SGHVS and CDR2 FQNEAQ. CDR3 length: 16 amino acids. Germline trimming cut 0 bases from V and 5 bases from J; bases unmatched to any gene: 6. CDR3 coding DNA: TGTGCCAGCAGCTTAGCAGGGACAGGGGCGGGGGAGACCCAGTACTTC. The encoded protein is CASSLAGTGAGETQYF.

CDR3 nucleotides: TGCGCCAGCAGCACCGACAGGTCCCACGAGCAGTACTTC. Translated, it gives CASSTDRSHEQYF. The chain uses TRBV5-1 and TRBJ2-7, with D possibly TRBD1 on 6 matching bases. Trimming took 4 bases from V and 5 from J, leaving 13 bases between them. This CDR3 is 13 amino acids long. Per the germline V gene, CDR1 is SGHRS and CDR2 is YFSETQ.

V gene TRBV18 combines with J gene TRBJ2-3; no reliable D call. This CDR3 comprises 16 residues. Germline V gene sequence: CDR1 KGHSH, CDR2 LQKENI. The V end lost 1 base, the J end lost 2 bases, and 13 bases lay between the germline ends. This chain's CDR3 is CASSPLNSRTTDTQYF. The CDR3, as DNA: TGTGCCAGCTCACCACTGAATAGCCGAACCACAGATACGCAGTATTTT.

The chain has TRBV28 and TRBJ1-2; D is uncertain. V was cut by 7 bases and J by 3 bases, with 15 bases left in between. Germline V gene lookup returns CDR1 MDHEN and CDR2 SYDVKM. This CDR3 comprises 14 residues. CDR3 in amino acids: CASTREGTDYGYTF. For the CDR3, the DNA is TGTGCCAGCACAAGGGAGGGAACGGACTATGGCTACACCTTC.

The V call is TRBV28, the J call TRBJ2-7, with 12 bases aligning to TRBD2. The V gene end was trimmed by 5 bases and the J gene end by 3 bases; junction bases not matched to a gene: 5. The CDR3 spans 15 residues. Germline values: CDR1 MDHEN, CDR2 SYDVKM. The CDR3: CASSPRTSGVYEQYV. The CDR3 DNA reads TGTGCCAGCAGTCCCCGGACTAGCGGGGTCTACGAGCAGTACGTC.

The rearrangement joins TRBV25-1 to TRBJ2-3; 9 positions match TRBD2. Germline V gene data show CDR1 as MGHDK and CDR2 as SYGVNS. V lost 2 bases to trimming and J lost 2 bases; unmatched junction nucleotides: 5. The CDR3 extends over 16 amino acids. The CDR3 DNA follows: TGTGCCAGCAGTGAAGGGGTAGCGGGGGTCACAGATACGCAGTATTTT. This sequence encodes CASSEGVAGVTDTQYF.

This sequence joins TRBV14 and TRBJ2-5; D is possibly TRBD2 (6 bases). V was shortened by 2 bases and J by 3 bases, with 13 bases between the two germline ends. The CDR3 length is 15 residues. Germline loops: CDR1 SGHDN, CDR2 FVKESK. CDR3 sequence (DNA): TGTGCCAGCAGCCAACTACCGGGAGCTGAAGAGACCCAGTACTTC. Encoded protein: CASSQLPGAEETQYF. The full variable domain, its missing parts supplied by reference TRBV14 and TRBJ2-5, is EAGVTQFPSHSVIEKGQTVTLRCDPISGHDNLYWYRRVMGKEIKFLLHFVKESKQDESGMPNNRFLAERTGGTYSTLKVQPAELEDSGVYFCASSQLPGAEETQYFGPGTRLLVL.

The J gene is TRBJ2-5, the V gene TRBV7-2; D gene ambiguous. TRBJ2-7 matches the DNA end more closely, so the J call is doubtful. This CDR3 region has 12 residues. Germline assignment: CDR1 SGHTA and CDR2 FQGNSA. The CDR3 region is CASSLAGFEQYF. The CDR3 nucleotides read TGTGCCAGCAGCTTAGCGGGGTTCGAGCAGTACTTC.

This clone was seen a handful of times. The chain has TRBV28 and TRBJ2-3, with D perhaps TRBD2 (5 bases). The V end was cut by 6 bases, the J end by 3 bases, with 13 bases between. The germline gives CDR1 MDHEN, CDR2 SYDVKM. CDR3 length equals 14 residues. The CDR3 DNA is TGTGCCAGCAGCCGATTTGGGAGAACAGATACGCAGTATTTT. Its translation: CASSRFGRTDTQYF.

This sequence joins TRBV7-3 and TRBJ2-1; 10 bases align to TRBD2. J gave up 4 bases and V 5 bases, and 5 bases lay outside the gene matches. This CDR3 is built from 15 residues. Germline lookup yields CDR1 SGHTA and CDR2 FQGTGA. The CDR3 region has the DNA TGTGCCAGCAGCCTAAGCGGGAGGGAATACAATGAGCAGTTCTTC. This translates into CASSLSGREYNEQFF.

This clone appeared a few times. The V gene is TRBV2, the J gene TRBJ2-5; D gene uncertain. V lost 5 bases, J lost 2 bases, and 0 bases lay in between. Germline V gene lookup returns CDR1 SNHLY and CDR2 FYNNEI. The CDR3 runs to 10 residues. Written as DNA, the CDR3 is TGTGCCAGCAGTCAAGAGACCCAGTACTTC. Translating gives CASSQETQYF.

The chain couples TRBV7-3 to TRBJ1-2; 9 bases agree with TRBD1. Germline CDR1 is SGHTA and CDR2 is FQGTGA. CDR3 length equals 14 residues. V shed 1 base and J 6 bases; nucleotides not matched to a gene: 3. The CDR3 DNA reads as TGTGCCAGCAGCTTAAGGGACAGGGAAGATGGCTACACCTTC. Protein sequence: CASSLRDREDGYTF. The full variable domain, in which reference TRBV7-3 and TRBJ1-2 provide the parts outside the CDR3, is GAGVSQTPSNKVTEKGKYVELRCDPISGHTALYWYRQSLGQGPEFLIYFQGTGAADDSGLPNDRFFAVRPEGSVSTLKIQRTERGDSAVYLCASSLRDREDGYTFGSGTRLTVV.

This clone was seen a single time. The chain is built from TRBV7-9 and TRBJ1-4; D unclear. Germline CDR1 is SEHNR and CDR2 is FQNEAQ (reference sequence). The CDR3 consists of 17 residues. The V and J ends lost 4 bases and 0 bases respectively, with 15 bases between them. In DNA form, the CDR3 reads TGTGCCAGCAGCTCTTCGCGGTGGGAAGCAACTAATGAAAAACTGTTTTTT. Its protein product is CASSSSRWEATNEKLFF. The full variable domain, rest sourced from reference TRBV7-9 and TRBJ1-4, is DTGVSQNPRHKITKRGQNVTFRCDPISEHNRLYWYRQTLGQGPEFLTYFQNEAQLEKSRLLSDRFSAERPKGSFSTLEIQRTEQGDSAMYLCASSSSRWEATNEKLFFGSGTQLSVL.

V gene TRBV11-2 combines with J gene TRBJ2-3, with D hard to call. The CDR3 is 15 amino acids. Germline loops: CDR1 SGHAT, CDR2 FQNNGV. V was pared by 4 bases and J by 0 bases, with 11 bases between. The CDR3 reads CASSSRTSSTDTQYF. CDR3 DNA: TGTGCCAGCAGCTCGCGGACGTCTAGCACAGATACGCAGTATTTT.

J is TRBJ2-5 and V is TRBV6-1; 8 bases are shared with TRBD2. The CDR3 is made up of 15 amino acids. Germline CDR1 is MNHNS and CDR2 is SASEGT. Trimming at V came to 4 bases and at J to 1 base, leaving 5 bases not matched to a gene. CDR3 nucleotide sequence: TGTGCCAGCAGTGGGGGACTAGGGGGCCAAGAGACCCAGTACTTC. Amino acids: CASSGGLGGQETQYF.

Here the CDR3 reads CASSPDRGGIDYGYTF. The CDR3 DNA is TGTGCCAGCAGCCCTGACAGGGGAGGTATCGACTATGGCTACACCTTC. The chain couples TRBV7-9 to TRBJ1-2, with 8 bases aligning to TRBD1. The CDR3 runs 16 residues. Trimming removed 5 bases from V and 3 bases from J; junction bases left unmatched: 11. CDR1 and CDR2 from the germline V gene are SEHNR and FQNEAQ (reference sequence).

This chain links TRBV4-1 with TRBJ2-1; 11 positions match TRBD2. CDR1 is MGHRA, CDR2 YSYEKL, per germline. V shed 0 bases and J 9 bases; nucleotides not matched to a gene: 7. This CDR3 contains 16 residues. In DNA form, the CDR3 reads TGCGCCAGCAGCCAAGAAGGTAGCGGGAGGGTTTCTGAGCAGTTCTTC. Translated, it gives CASSQEGSGRVSEQFF.

V gene TRBV5-1 combines with J gene TRBJ2-1, with TRBD2 identical over 8 bases. This CDR3 region has 15 residues. In germline, CDR1 is SGHRS, CDR2 YFSETQ. V gave up 4 bases and J gave up 4 bases; unmatched junction bases: 7. CDR3 sequence reads: CASSIDSGAYNEQFF. CDR3 coding DNA: TGCGCCAGCAGCATAGATAGCGGGGCATACAATGAGCAGTTCTTC.

The chain has TRBV5-1 and TRBJ2-5, with D unresolved. The CDR3 sequence is 14 residues long. Germline V gene sequence: CDR1 SGHRS, CDR2 YFSETQ. V was pared by 1 base and J by 2 bases, with 9 bases between. The DNA for the CDR3 is TGCGCCAGCAGCTTGCAATCTGAACAAGAGACCCAGTACTTC. It codes for CASSLQSEQETQYF.

The rearrangement joins TRBV27 to TRBJ2-7; 10 bases align to TRBD1. The V and J ends lost 5 bases and 7 bases, in that order; junction bases with no gene match: 5. The CDR3 length is 13 residues. Germline V gives CDR1 MNHEY, CDR2 SMNVEV (reference sequence). CDR3 coding DNA: TGTGCCAGCAGTCTGGGACAGGGGAGGGAGCAGTACGTC. Amino acid sequence: CASSLGQGREQYV.

This clone has a single count. The chain uses TRBV25-1 and TRBJ2-3; D perhaps matches TRBD1 (5 bases). Trimming took 4 bases from V and 7 from J, leaving 9 bases between them. This CDR3 region has 12 residues. Germline CDR1 is MGHDK and CDR2 is SYGVNS. As DNA, the CDR3 is TGTGCCAGCAGTGGGGGCACCTATACGCAGTATTTT. As protein: CASSGGTYTQYF.

The J gene is TRBJ1-2, the V gene TRBV7-8; D possibly corresponds to TRBD1 (5 bases). Trimming stripped 6 bases from V and 4 bases from J, with 21 bases between. Germline loops: CDR1 SGHVS, CDR2 FQNEAQ. CDR3 length equals 16 residues. CDR3 in DNA: TGTGCCAGCAGTCTGTATAACGATGGGGGACGCTATGGCTACACCTTC. This encodes CASSLYNDGGRYGYTF.

The chain uses TRBV28 and TRBJ2-1; 8 nucleotides match TRBD2. The V and J ends lost 5 bases and 0 bases, in that order; junction bases with no gene match: 3. The CDR3 loop spans 15 amino acids. Germline-derived CDR1 and CDR2 are MDHEN and SYDVKM. CDR3 loop: CASSRGGPSYNEQFF. CDR3 nucleotide sequence: TGTGCCAGCAGTCGGGGGGGACCCTCCTACAATGAGCAGTTCTTC.

The rearrangement uses TRBV9 and TRBJ2-2; TRBD1 agrees at 12 bases. The CDR3 extends over 17 amino acids. Per the germline V gene, CDR1 is SGDLS and CDR2 is YYNGEE. With V trimmed by 3 bases and J by 7 bases, 10 bases remained unmatched. CDR3: CASSEGGQGAYGGELFF. CDR3 nucleotide sequence: TGTGCCAGCAGCGAGGGGGGACAGGGGGCATATGGCGGGGAGCTGTTTTTT.

The J gene is TRBJ2-7, the V gene TRBV15; a possible D gene is TRBD2 (5 bases). Germline V gene sequence: CDR1 LNHNV, CDR2 YYDKDF (reference sequence). The CDR3 extends over 11 amino acids. Trimming stripped 5 bases from V and 3 bases from J, with 5 bases between. The CDR3 loop is CATSEGYEQYF. CDR3 sequence (DNA): TGTGCCACCAGCGAGGGCTACGAGCAGTACTTC.